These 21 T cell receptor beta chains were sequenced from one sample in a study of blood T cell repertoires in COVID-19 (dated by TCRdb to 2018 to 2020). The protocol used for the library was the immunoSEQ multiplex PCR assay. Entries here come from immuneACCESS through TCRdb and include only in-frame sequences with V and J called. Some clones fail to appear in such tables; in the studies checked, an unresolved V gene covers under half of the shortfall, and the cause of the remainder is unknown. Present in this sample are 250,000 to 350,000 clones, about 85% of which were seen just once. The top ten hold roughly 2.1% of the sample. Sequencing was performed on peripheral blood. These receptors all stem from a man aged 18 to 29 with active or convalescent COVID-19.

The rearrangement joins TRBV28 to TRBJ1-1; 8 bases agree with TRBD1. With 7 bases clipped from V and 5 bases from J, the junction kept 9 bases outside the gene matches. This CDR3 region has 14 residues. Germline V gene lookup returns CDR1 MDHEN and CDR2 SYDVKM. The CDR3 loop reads CASKSGGWQTEAFF. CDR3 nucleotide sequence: TGTGCCAGCAAATCAGGGGGCTGGCAGACTGAAGCTTTCTTT.

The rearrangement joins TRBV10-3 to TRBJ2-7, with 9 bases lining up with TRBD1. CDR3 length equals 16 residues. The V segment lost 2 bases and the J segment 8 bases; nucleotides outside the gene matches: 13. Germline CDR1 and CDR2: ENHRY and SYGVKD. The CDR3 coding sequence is TGTGCCATCAGTGAGGGTGAGGGGACAGGGTATAGGAAGCAGTACTTC. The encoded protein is CAISEGEGTGYRKQYF.

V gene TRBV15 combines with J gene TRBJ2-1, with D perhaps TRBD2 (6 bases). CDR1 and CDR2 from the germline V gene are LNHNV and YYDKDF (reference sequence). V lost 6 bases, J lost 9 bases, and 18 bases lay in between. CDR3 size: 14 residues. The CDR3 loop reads CATRKTLSGGEQFF. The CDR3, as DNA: TGTGCCACCAGGAAGACGCTTAGCGGAGGTGAGCAGTTCTTC.

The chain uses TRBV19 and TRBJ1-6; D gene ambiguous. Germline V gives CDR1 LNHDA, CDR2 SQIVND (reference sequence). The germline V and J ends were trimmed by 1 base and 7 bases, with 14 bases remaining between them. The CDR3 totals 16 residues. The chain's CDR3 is CASSIGLGRINSPLHF. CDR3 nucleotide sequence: TGTGCCAGTAGTATAGGACTTGGGAGAATAAATTCACCCCTCCACTTT.

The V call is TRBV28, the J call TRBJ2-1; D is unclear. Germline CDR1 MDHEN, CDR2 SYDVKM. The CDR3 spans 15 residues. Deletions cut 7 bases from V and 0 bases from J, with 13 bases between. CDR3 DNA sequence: TGTGCCAGCATGGGTCGCCTAGGCTCCTACAATGAGCAGTTCTTC. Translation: CASMGRLGSYNEQFF.

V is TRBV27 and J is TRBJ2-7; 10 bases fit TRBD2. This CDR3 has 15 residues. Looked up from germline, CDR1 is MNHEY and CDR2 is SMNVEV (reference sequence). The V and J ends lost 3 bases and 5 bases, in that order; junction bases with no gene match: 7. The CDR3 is CASSFYLAGVHEQYF. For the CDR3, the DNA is TGTGCCAGCAGTTTTTACCTAGCGGGAGTCCACGAGCAGTACTTC.

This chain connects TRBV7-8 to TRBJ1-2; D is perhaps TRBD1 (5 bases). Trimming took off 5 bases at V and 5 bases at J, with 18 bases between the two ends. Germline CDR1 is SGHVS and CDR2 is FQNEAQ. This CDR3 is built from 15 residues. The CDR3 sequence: CASSLWVQGGYGYTF. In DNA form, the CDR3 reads TGTGCCAGCAGCCTCTGGGTCCAGGGCGGATATGGCTACACCTTC.

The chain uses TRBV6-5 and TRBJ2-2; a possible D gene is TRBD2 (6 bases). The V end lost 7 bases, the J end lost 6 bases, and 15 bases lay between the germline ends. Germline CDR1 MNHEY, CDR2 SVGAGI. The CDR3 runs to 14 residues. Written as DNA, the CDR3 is TGTGCCAGCACCAAAGTGGGGGGACCCGGGGAGCTGTTTTTT. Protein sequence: CASTKVGGPGELFF.

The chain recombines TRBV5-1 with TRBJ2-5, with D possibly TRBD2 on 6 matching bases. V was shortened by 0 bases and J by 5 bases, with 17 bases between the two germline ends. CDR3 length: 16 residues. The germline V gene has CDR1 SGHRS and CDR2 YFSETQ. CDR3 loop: CASSLGVGGPGETQYF. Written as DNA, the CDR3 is TGCGCCAGCAGCTTGGGAGTCGGGGGTCCAGGGGAGACCCAGTACTTC. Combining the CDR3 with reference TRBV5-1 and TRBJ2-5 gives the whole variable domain KAGVTQTPRYLIKTRGQQVTLSCSPISGHRSVSWYQQTPGQGLQFLFEYFSETQRNKGNFPGRFSGRQFSNSRSEMNVSTLELGDSALYLCASSLGVGGPGETQYFGPGTRLLVL.

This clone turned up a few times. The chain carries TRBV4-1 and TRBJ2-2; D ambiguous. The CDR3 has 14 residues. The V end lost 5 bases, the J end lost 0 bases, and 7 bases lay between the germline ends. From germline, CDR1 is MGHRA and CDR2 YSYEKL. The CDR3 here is CASSNTANTGELFF. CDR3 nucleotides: TGCGCCAGCAGCAATACAGCGAACACCGGGGAGCTGTTTTTT.

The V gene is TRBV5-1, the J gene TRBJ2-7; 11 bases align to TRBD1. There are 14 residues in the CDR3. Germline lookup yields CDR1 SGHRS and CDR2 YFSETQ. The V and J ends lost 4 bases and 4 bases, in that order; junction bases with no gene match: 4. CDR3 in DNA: TGCGCCAGCAGCGGAGGACAGGGGGCGTACGAGCAGTACTTC. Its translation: CASSGGQGAYEQYF. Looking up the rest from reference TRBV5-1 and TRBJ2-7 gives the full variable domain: KAGVTQTPRYLIKTRGQQVTLSCSPISGHRSVSWYQQTPGQGLQFLFEYFSETQRNKGNFPGRFSGRQFSNSRSEMNVSTLELGDSALYLCASSGGQGAYEQYFGPGTRLTVT.

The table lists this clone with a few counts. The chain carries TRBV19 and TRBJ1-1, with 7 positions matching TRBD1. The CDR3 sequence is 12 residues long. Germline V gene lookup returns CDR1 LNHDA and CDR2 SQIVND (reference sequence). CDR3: CATRQGITEAFF. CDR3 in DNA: TGTGCAACGAGACAGGGAATCACTGAAGCTTTCTTT.

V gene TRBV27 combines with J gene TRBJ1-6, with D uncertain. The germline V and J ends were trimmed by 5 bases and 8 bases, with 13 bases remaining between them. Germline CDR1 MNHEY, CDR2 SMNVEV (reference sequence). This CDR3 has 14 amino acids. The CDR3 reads CASSPGDSDSPLHF. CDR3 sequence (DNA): TGTGCCAGCAGTCCCGGAGACTCTGATTCACCCCTCCACTTT.

The DNA for the CDR3 is TGCGCCAGCAGCCCGGGACAGGGGCGAATTTTCCACACCGGGGAGCTGTTTTTT. This encodes CASSPGQGRIFHTGELFF. The chain uses TRBV5-1 and TRBJ2-2, with TRBD1 identical over 10 bases. The V segment lost 4 bases and the J segment 3 bases; nucleotides outside the gene matches: 12. The length of the CDR3 is 18 residues. Germline V gives CDR1 SGHRS, CDR2 YFSETQ.

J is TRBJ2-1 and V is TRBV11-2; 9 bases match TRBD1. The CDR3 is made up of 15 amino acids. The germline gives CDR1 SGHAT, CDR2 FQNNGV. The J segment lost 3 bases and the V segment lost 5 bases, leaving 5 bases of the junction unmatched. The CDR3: CASSAPGQGYNEQFF. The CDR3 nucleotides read TGTGCCAGCAGCGCGCCGGGACAGGGCTACAATGAGCAGTTCTTC.

CDR3 sequence reads: CASSLALANTEAFF. In DNA form, the CDR3 reads TGTGCCAGCAGCTTAGCCCTAGCGAACACTGAAGCTTTCTTT. J is TRBJ1-1 and V is TRBV7-9; D remains unclear. The CDR3 spans 14 residues. Germline V CDR1 and CDR2: SEHNR, FQNEAQ (reference sequence). V was trimmed by 0 bases and J by 1 base, leaving 6 bases between them. Full variable domain (remainder filled in from reference TRBV7-9 and TRBJ1-1): DTGVSQNPRHKITKRGQNVTFRCDPISEHNRLYWYRQTLGQGPEFLTYFQNEAQLEKSRLLSDRFSAERPKGSFSTLEIQRTEQGDSAMYLCASSLALANTEAFFGQGTRLTVV.

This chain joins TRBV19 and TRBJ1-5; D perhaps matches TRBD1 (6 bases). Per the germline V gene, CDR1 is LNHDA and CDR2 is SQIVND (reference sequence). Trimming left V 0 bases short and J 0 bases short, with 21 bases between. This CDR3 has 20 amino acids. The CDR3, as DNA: TGTGCCAGTAGTATAGATCGGACAGTCCATGGGTACTTTAGCAATCAGCCCCAGCATTTT. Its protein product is CASSIDRTVHGYFSNQPQHF.

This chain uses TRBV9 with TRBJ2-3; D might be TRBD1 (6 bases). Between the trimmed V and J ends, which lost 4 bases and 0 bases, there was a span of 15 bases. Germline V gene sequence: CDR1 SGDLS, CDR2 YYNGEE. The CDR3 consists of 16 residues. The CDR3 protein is CASSKRQASSTDTQYF. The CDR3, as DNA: TGTGCCAGCAGCAAACGACAGGCCTCGAGCACAGATACGCAGTATTTT.

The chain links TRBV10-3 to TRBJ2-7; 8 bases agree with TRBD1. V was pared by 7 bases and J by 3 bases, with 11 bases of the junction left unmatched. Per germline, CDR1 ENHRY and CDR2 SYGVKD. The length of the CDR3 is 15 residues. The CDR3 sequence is CAITNGQGKIYEQYF. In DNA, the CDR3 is TGTGCCATCACAAACGGACAGGGTAAGATCTACGAGCAGTACTTC.

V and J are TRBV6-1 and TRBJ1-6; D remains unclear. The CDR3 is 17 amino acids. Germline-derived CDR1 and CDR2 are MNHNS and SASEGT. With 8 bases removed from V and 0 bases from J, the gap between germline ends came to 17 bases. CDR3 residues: CASGKAQRGSYNSPLHF. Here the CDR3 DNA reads TGTGCCAGCGGTAAAGCTCAGCGCGGCTCCTATAATTCACCCCTCCACTTT.

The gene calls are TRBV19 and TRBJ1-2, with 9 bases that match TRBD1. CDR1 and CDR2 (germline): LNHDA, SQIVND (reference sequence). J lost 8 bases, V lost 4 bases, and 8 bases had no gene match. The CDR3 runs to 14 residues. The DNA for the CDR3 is TGTGCCAGTAGTACTACCGGGACAGGGAGAGGCTACACCTTC. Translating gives CASSTTGTGRGYTF.